The sample holds a few counts of the clone carrying this TCR beta chain. Its matching antigen is unknown. From the 5' RACE reads, TCRdb called clonotypes with MiXCR, one entry per CDR3 protein. The sample shows under 400,000 distinct CDR3 sequences, under 15% of them seen only once. This CDR3 contains 18 residues. In germline, CDR1 is MNHEY, CDR2 SVGAGI. V lost 8 bases and J lost 0; bases outside the gene matches: 13. The data originate from a study of T cells after yellow fever vaccination. Findings and caveats of the study: Overlap between CD4 and CD8 compartments was detected for a small share of clonotypes.

This material consisted of CD4+ T cells sorted from PBMCs, taken 15 days after the yellow fever booster vaccination. The rearrangement links TRBV6-5 to TRBJ2-6, with 7 bases identical to TRBD1. The receptor comes from a man between 18 and 29 years old who received the YFV17D yellow fever vaccine. The CDR3 reads CASGSRGLRRSGANVLTF. The CDR3 nucleotides are TGTGCCAGCGGGTCTAGGGGGCTCAGGCGCTCTGGGGCCAACGTCCTGACTTTC.